This T cell receptor (beta chain) was captured by sequencing in a study of blood T cells in healthy people across ages. The authors ran a second PCR of about 7 to 11 cycles using a sample-barcoded 5' primer and a J-beta primer mix. TCRdb ran MiXCR on the 5' RACE reads and lists one entry per CDR3 protein. The profile shows almost 550,000 distinct CDR3 sequences, around 24% of them singletons. For every donor, a draw yielded about 9.7 milliliters of peripheral blood. CDR1 and CDR2 from the germline V gene are DFQATT and SNEGSKA (reference sequence). The CDR3 is 15 amino acids. The ends were cut back, 2 bases at V and 4 bases at J, with 14 bases in the middle. This clonotype was observed at least ten times. These data were also filed under a second study, of T cells of mothers and their children. That work adds: The whole RNA yield was converted to cDNA, approximately 1.6 ug per 15 ul. Sequencing returned over 8 million TCR beta CDR3 reads per mother and 2.5 million to 3 million per child. In related and unrelated pairs alike, thymic selection shapes TCR recombination output, with inherited differences minor.

The sequenced sample consisted of blood. The source is a boy under 18 in good health. The chain combines TRBV20-1 with TRBJ2-2; tentative D call: TRBD2 (5 bases). The CDR3 spells CSARPVFSVTGELFF. The CDR3 DNA follows: TGCAGTGCTAGACCCGTCTTTAGCGTCACCGGGGAGCTGTTTTTT.